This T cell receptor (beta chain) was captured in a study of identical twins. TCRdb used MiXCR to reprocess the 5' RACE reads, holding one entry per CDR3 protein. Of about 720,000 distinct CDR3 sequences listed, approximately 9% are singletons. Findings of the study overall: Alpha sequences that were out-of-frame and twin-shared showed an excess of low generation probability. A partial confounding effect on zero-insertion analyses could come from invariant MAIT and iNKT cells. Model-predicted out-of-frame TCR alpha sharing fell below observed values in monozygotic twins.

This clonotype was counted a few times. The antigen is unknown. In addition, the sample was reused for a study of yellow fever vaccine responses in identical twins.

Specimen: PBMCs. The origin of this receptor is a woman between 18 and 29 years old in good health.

The CDR3 here is CASSVGPPNFYEQYF. CDR3 nucleotides: TGTGCCAGCAGTGTAGGGCCGCCGAATTTCTACGAGCAGTACTTC. This sequence joins TRBV2 and TRBJ2-7; no clear D. This CDR3 spans 15 amino acids. V lost 4 bases, J lost 3 bases, and 16 bases lay in between. The V gene's germline CDR1 is SNHLY and CDR2 FYNNEI.